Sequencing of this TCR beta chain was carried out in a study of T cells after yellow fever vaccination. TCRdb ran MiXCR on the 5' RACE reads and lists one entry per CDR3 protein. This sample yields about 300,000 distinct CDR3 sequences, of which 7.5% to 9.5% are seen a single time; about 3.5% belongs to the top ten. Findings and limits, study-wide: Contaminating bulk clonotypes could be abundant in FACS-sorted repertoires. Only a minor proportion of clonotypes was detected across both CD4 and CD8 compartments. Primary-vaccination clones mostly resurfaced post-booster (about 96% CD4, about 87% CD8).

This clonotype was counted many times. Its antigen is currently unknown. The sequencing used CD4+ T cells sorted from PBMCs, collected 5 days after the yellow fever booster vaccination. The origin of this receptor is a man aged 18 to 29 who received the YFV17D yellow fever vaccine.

The CDR3 reads CASSLARNSPLHF. The CDR3 nucleotides read TGTGCCAGCAGTTTAGCCCGCAATTCACCCCTCCACTTT. V is TRBV12-3 or TRBV12-4 and J is TRBJ1-6; D gene unclear. The CDR3 spans 13 residues. The V gene lost 0 bases and the J gene lost 7 bases, with 4 bases spanning the gap.